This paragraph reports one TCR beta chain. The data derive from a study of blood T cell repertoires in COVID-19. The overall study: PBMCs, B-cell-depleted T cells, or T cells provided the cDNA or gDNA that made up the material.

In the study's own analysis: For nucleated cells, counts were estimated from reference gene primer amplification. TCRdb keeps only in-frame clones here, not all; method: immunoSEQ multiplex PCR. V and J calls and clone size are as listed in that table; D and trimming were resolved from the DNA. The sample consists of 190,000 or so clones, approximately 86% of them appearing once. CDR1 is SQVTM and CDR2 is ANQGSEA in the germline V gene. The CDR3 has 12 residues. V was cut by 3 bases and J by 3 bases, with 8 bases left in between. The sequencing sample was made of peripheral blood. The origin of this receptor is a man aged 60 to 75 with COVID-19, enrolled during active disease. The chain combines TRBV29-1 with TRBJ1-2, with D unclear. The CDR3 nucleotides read TGCAGCGTTGAGAGACGGGACTATGGCTACACCTTC. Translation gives CSVERRDYGYTF.